A single sample gave rise to the 18 T cell receptor beta chains below, sequenced in a study of T-cell memory formation after mild COVID-19 (dated by TCRdb to about 2021). Libraries were constructed by 5' RACE. Sequencing was performed on an Illumina NovaSeq 6000. TCRdb reprocessing: public reads trimmed at Q25 with fastp, clones called with MiXCR, in-frame beta chains kept. Each entry merges the rows of one CDR3 protein and shows their most common DNA and genes. This sample lists 200,000 to 250,000 distinct CDR3 sequences; roughly 9.4% were detected once. Around 20% of the sample comes from the top ten. Source material: PBMCs or a T cell subset sorted from them (not recorded which). The receptors here all came from a man younger than 30 who had mild COVID-19 (a few samples of this study predate the infection). The sample titles of this study are shuffled in the database, so cell type and time point are left out; the donor was told from shared clones.

This chain links TRBV10-3 with TRBJ1-2, with TRBD1 as a possible D gene (5 bases). The CDR3 has 14 amino acids. Germline CDR1 and CDR2: ENHRY and SYGVKD. The germline V and J ends were trimmed by 11 bases and 5 bases, with 21 bases remaining between them. The CDR3 coding sequence is TGTGCCGCCAGCGGGAATGGGGCAGGGTATGGCTACACCTTC. Translated, it gives CAASGNGAGYGYTF.

This clonotype was observed a handful of times. The genes are TRBV6-2 or TRBV6-3 and TRBJ2-4; no definite D call. V was trimmed by 6 bases and J by 3 bases, leaving 12 bases between them. Germline V gives CDR1 MNHEY, CDR2 SVGEGT. The CDR3 is made up of 14 amino acids. The CDR3 spells CASRASTFKNIQYF. CDR3 in DNA: TGTGCCAGCAGGGCCTCCACTTTCAAAAACATTCAGTACTTC.

This clonotype appeared a few times. The chain has TRBV10-3 and TRBJ2-1; the match to TRBD1 covers 8 bases. The CDR3 spans 15 residues. Germline values: CDR1 ENHRY, CDR2 SYGVKD. The J segment lost 2 bases and the V segment lost 2 bases, leaving 2 bases of the junction unmatched. In nucleotides, the CDR3 is TGTGCCATCAGTGAGGACAGGGGCACCTACAATGAGCAGTTCTTC. Its translation is CAISEDRGTYNEQFF.

This clonotype has at least ten counts. V and J are TRBV12-3 or TRBV12-4 and TRBJ1-3, with D unresolved. V lost 5 bases and J lost 0, with 2 bases in between. This CDR3 contains 12 residues. CDR3 sequence (DNA): TGTGCCAGCAGTCTCTCTGGAAACACCATATATTTT. It translates to CASSLSGNTIYF.

In DNA form, the CDR3 reads TGCAGCGTTGTGGGAGGGATCGGTTACGAGCAGTACTTC. Protein: CSVVGGIGYEQYF. The genes are TRBV29-1 and TRBJ2-7; 7 positions agree with TRBD2. With V trimmed by 4 bases and J by 4 bases, 7 bases remained unmatched. This CDR3 region has 13 residues. The germline CDR1 and CDR2 sequences are SQVTM and ANQGSEA.

The gene calls are TRBV6-5 and TRBJ2-7; D might be TRBD2 (5 bases). Trimming removed 5 bases at V and 2 bases at J, with 13 bases between. The CDR3 contains 14 residues. The germline V gene has CDR1 MNHEY and CDR2 SVGAGI. The CDR3: CASSHFEGAYEQYF. CDR3 coding DNA: TGTGCCAGCAGTCATTTTGAGGGTGCCTACGAGCAGTACTTC.

CDR3 loop: CASSQVLAGTEAFF. Here the CDR3 DNA reads TGTGCCAGCAGCCAAGTGCTGGCAGGGACTGAAGCTTTCTTT. This chain connects TRBV3-1 to TRBJ1-1, with D perhaps matching TRBD1 (5 bases). V lost 1 base, J lost 5 bases, and 11 bases lay in between. This CDR3 is built from 14 residues. Germline V lookup: CDR1 LGHDT, CDR2 YNNKEL (reference sequence). Based on the CDR3 plus reference TRBV3-1 and TRBJ1-1, the full variable domain is DTAVSQTPKYLVTQMGNDKSIKCEQNLGHDTMYWYKQDSKKFLKIMFSYNNKELIINETVPNRFSPKSPDKAHLNLHINSLELGDSAVYFCASSQVLAGTEAFFGQGTRLTVV.

The J gene is TRBJ1-4, the V gene TRBV4-3; the D gene is possibly TRBD1 (5 bases). Trimming left V 0 bases short and J 7 bases short, with 15 bases between. The CDR3 runs 16 residues. CDR1 is LGHNA, CDR2 YSLEER, per germline. The CDR3 nucleotides are TGCGCCAGCAGCCAAGAGACTACCTACGGGGGTGAAAAACTGTTTTTT. The encoded protein is CASSQETTYGGEKLFF.

The chain has TRBV6-2 or TRBV6-3 and TRBJ2-3; TRBD2 matches 8 bases. V lost 5 bases, J lost 2 bases, and 3 bases stayed unmatched. Germline lookup yields CDR1 MNHEY and CDR2 SVGEGT. The CDR3 extends over 14 amino acids. Here the CDR3 DNA reads TGTGCCAGCAGTGGACTAGCCAACACAGATACGCAGTATTTT. Its protein product is CASSGLANTDTQYF.

The rearrangement joins TRBV7-8 to TRBJ2-1, with D maybe TRBD2 (6 bases). V was cut by 3 bases and J by 10 bases, with 16 bases left in between. Germline loops: CDR1 SGHVS, CDR2 FQNEAQ. This CDR3 is 14 amino acids long. CDR3 loop: CASSLYQTGGEQFF. CDR3 DNA sequence: TGTGCCAGCAGCTTGTACCAGACTGGAGGGGAGCAGTTCTTC.

This clonotype came up many times. The V and J genes are TRBV11-2 and TRBJ2-5; the D gene is possibly TRBD1 (6 bases). Trimming shortened V by 5 bases and J by 5 bases, and 15 bases separated the two germline ends. This CDR3 is built from 14 residues. Germline lookup yields CDR1 SGHAT and CDR2 FQNNGV. The chain's CDR3 is CASSLRSQGETQYF. The CDR3 nucleotides are TGTGCCAGCAGCCTACGAAGTCAGGGGGAGACCCAGTACTTC.

This clonotype showed up just a few times. The J gene is TRBJ2-1, the V gene TRBV5-1; 10 bases match TRBD2. This CDR3 is built from 14 residues. CDR1 is SGHRS and CDR2 is YFSETQ in the germline V gene. The junction had 5 bases not matched to a gene; V was cut back by 1 base and J by 10 bases. The CDR3, as DNA: TGCGCCAGCAGCTTGAGCGGGGGGGCTCAGGAGCAGTTCTTC. It codes for CASSLSGGAQEQFF.

This clonotype has a count of ten or more. This chain joins TRBV7-2 and TRBJ2-3; no clear D. V was shortened by 7 bases and J by 6 bases, with 20 bases between the two germline ends. CDR1 and CDR2 (germline): SGHTA, FQGNSA. There are 15 residues in the CDR3. CDR3 nucleotide sequence: TGTGCCAGCACCTACAGAAGGGCCTACACGGATACGCAGTATTTT. Protein sequence: CASTYRRAYTDTQYF.

The J gene is TRBJ2-4, the V gene TRBV7-9; a possible D gene is TRBD2 (6 bases). The germline V and J ends were trimmed by 5 bases and 2 bases, with 13 bases remaining between them. This CDR3 has 15 amino acids. CDR1 and CDR2 (germline): SEHNR, FQNEAQ (reference sequence). The CDR3 nucleotides read TGTGCCAGCAGCCCCCTCGCGGGGACCAAAAACATTCAGTACTTC. Amino acid sequence: CASSPLAGTKNIQYF.

The chain links TRBV7-9 to TRBJ2-7; a possible D gene is TRBD2 (5 bases). The CDR3 is 15 residues long. CDR1 is SEHNR, CDR2 FQNEAQ, per germline (reference sequence). Deletions cut 4 bases from V and 2 bases from J, with 15 bases between. CDR3 bases: TGTGCCAGCAGCTCTACCCTAGCAAGCCCCTACGAGCAGTACTTC. Translated, it gives CASSSTLASPYEQYF. The complete variable domain, with remaining parts taken from reference TRBV7-9 and TRBJ2-7, reads DTGVSQNPRHKITKRGQNVTFRCDPISEHNRLYWYRQTLGQGPEFLTYFQNEAQLEKSRLLSDRFSAERPKGSFSTLEIQRTEQGDSAMYLCASSSTLASPYEQYFGPGTRLTVT.

This clonotype has just a few counts. The chain uses TRBV4-3 and TRBJ1-6; possibly TRBD1 for D (5 bases). The CDR3 is 18 residues long. Germline loops: CDR1 LGHNA, CDR2 YSLEER. V lost 1 base, J lost 0 bases, and 13 bases lay in between. As DNA, the CDR3 is TGCGCCAGCAGCCAAGTAAGGGGCAGCAGCTCCTATAATTCACCCCTCCACTTT. This sequence encodes CASSQVRGSSSYNSPLHF.

In this sample, this clonotype turned up a few times. The V call is TRBV6-5, the J call TRBJ2-1, with D perhaps assigned TRBD1 or TRBD2 (5 bases each). The V and J ends lost 10 bases and 4 bases respectively, with 17 bases between them. Germline V CDR1 and CDR2: MNHEY, SVGAGI. CDR3 length: 14 residues. CDR3 sequence (DNA): TGTGCCACAACTCCCGGGACGGTTTACAATGAGCAGTTCTTC. As protein: CATTPGTVYNEQFF.

This clonotype turned up a few times. The V and J genes are TRBV29-1 and TRBJ2-1; no clear D gene. The V end was cut by 7 bases, the J end by 9 bases, with 13 bases between. The CDR3 runs to 11 residues. Looked up from germline, CDR1 is SQVTM and CDR2 is ANQGSEA. The CDR3 sequence: CSADSDLEQFF. CDR3 nucleotides: TGCAGCGCCGATAGTGATCTTGAGCAGTTCTTC.